This T cell receptor beta chain was documented in a study of CD4+ T cells in melanoma. Findings and caveats of the study: Reportedly, melanoma neoantigen-specific CD4+ T cells showed varied differentiation states. CD8+ T cell, macrophage and B cell function reportedly correlated with neoantigen-specific CD4+ T cells.

This clone ranks as medium-sized. Its antigen is as yet unknown. CDR3 length equals 14 residues. V shed 5 bases and J shed 6 bases, with 11 bases lying between them. Looked up from germline, CDR1 is SNHLY and CDR2 is FYNNEI. Profiled with immunoSEQ multiplex PCR; TCRdb holds only in-frame clones, not every one. This repertoire shows approximately 9,500 clones, around 62% found once; its top ten account for roughly a quarter. The sequence derives from a human donor with melanoma. This sequence joins TRBV2 and TRBJ1-6, with D uncertain. What was sequenced was cells from a culture (not recorded whether cultured in vitro). CDR3 loop: CASSNEHVNSPLHF. CDR3 in DNA: TGTGCCAGCAGTAATGAACACGTTAATTCACCCCTCCACTTT. Full variable domain (rest looked up from reference TRBV2 and TRBJ1-6): EPEVTQTPSHQVTQMGQEVILRCVPISNHLYFYWYRQILGQKVEFLVSFYNNEISEKSEIFDDQFSVERPDGSNFTLKIRSTKLEDSAMYFCASSNEHVNSPLHFGNGTRLTVT.